Listed below are T cell receptor beta chains from one sample, sequenced in a study of Ad26.COV2.S vaccination and SARS-CoV-2 variants. Measured with immunoSEQ multiplex PCR; TCRdb has only the in-frame clones, and not every one. The table has 380,000 or so clones, around 89% seen once. The sequenced sample was peripheral blood, obtained in a trial of Ad26.COV2.S vaccine versus placebo. All receptors derive from a person aged 18-60 years who received the Ad26.COV2.S COVID-19 vaccine or a placebo. The CDR3 runs from the conserved cysteine through the conserved F or W. D genes are given only for firm matches. Clone size is given for some rows only: seen once, a few or many times, or a class if the clone is expanded.

abundance | j_gene | v_gene | len | d_gene | CDR3aa | CDR3nt
. | TRBJ1-1 | TRBV7-2 | 13 | . | CASSPRVNTEAFF | TGTGCCAGCAGCCCGCGGGTCAACACTGAAGCTTTCTTT
. | TRBJ2-5 | TRBV27 | 14 | . | CASSRWGSGETQYF | TGTGCCAGCTCCCGGTGGGGATCCGGCGAGACCCAGTACTTC
many | TRBJ1-3 | TRBV7-2 | 18 | TRBD1 | CASSLAFGGQASGNTIYF | TGTGCCAGCAGCTTAGCGTTTGGTGGACAGGCCTCTGGAAACACCATATATTTT
. | TRBJ2-7 | TRBV2 | 14 | TRBD1 | CASRMDRAAYEQYF | TGTGCCAGCAGGATGGACAGGGCCGCCTACGAGCAGTACTTC
. | TRBJ1-1 | TRBV20-1 | 10 | . | CSANRLEAFF | TGCAGTGCGAACCGGCTGGAAGCTTTCTTT
. | TRBJ1-3 | TRBV9 | 12 | . | CASSVAGNTIYF | TGTGCCAGCAGCGTAGCGGGAAACACCATATATTTT
. | TRBJ1-4 | TRBV4-1 | 19 | . | CASSQDTTVLFATNEKLFF | TGCGCCAGCAGCCAAGATACGACCGTCTTATTTGCAACTAATGAAAAACTGTTTTTT
. | TRBJ1-1 | TRBV18 | 12 | . | CASSPGQGGAFF | TGTGCCAGCTCACCAGGGCAGGGCGGAGCTTTCTTT
. | TRBJ2-1 | TRBV6-1 | 13 | . | CASSDRPGNEQFF | TGTGCCAGCAGTGACAGACCAGGCAATGAGCAGTTCTTC
. | TRBJ2-1 | TRBV4-3 | 14 | . | CASSQRSGVNEQFF | TGCGCCAGCAGCCAAAGGTCGGGAGTGAATGAGCAGTTCTTC
. | TRBJ2-5 | TRBV27 | 13 | . | CASTSVQGETQYF | TGTGCCAGCACTTCAGTCCAGGGGGAGACCCAGTACTTC
. | TRBJ2-7 | TRBV4-3 | 16 | TRBD2 | CASSQDSSGGAYEQYF | TGCGCCAGCAGCCAAGATTCCAGCGGGGGGGCCTACGAGCAGTACTTC
. | TRBJ1-1 | TRBV7-3 | 13 | . | CASSLTQNTEAFF | TGTGCCAGCAGCTTAACCCAGAACACTGAAGCTTTCTTT
. | TRBJ2-1 | TRBV14 | 16 | . | CASSQDAQSSYNEQFF | TGTGCCAGCAGCCAAGACGCACAGAGTTCCTACAATGAGCAGTTCTTC
. | TRBJ1-1 | TRBV28 | 14 | . | CASRRPDPGFRAFF | TGTGCCAGCAGACGTCCAGACCCCGGTTTTCGCGCTTTCTTT
. | TRBJ2-3 | TRBV30 | 12 | . | CAWSTGADTQYF | TGTGCCTGGAGTACGGGGGCAGATACGCAGTATTTT
. | TRBJ2-2 | TRBV29-1 | 13 | . | CSGGHTNTGELFF | TGCAGCGGCGGACACACGAACACCGGGGAGCTGTTTTTT
. | TRBJ2-2 | TRBV11-2 | 15 | . | CASSLGWGNTGELFF | TGTGCCAGCAGCTTAGGTTGGGGCAACACCGGGGAGCTGTTTTTT
. | TRBJ2-5 | TRBV7-8 | 16 | TRBD2 | CASSLASGTSRETQYF | TGTGCCAGCAGCTTAGCGAGCGGGACGAGTCGAGAGACCCAGTACTTC
. | TRBJ1-1 | TRBV4-3 | 13 | . | CASSQGPKLEAFF | TGCGCCAGCAGCCAAGGTCCTAAACTCGAAGCTTTCTTT
. | TRBJ1-2 | TRBV6-5 | 14 | . | CASNHWDPLCGYTF | TGTGCCAGCAATCATTGGGACCCTCTATGTGGCTACACCTTC
. | TRBJ2-5 | TRBV6-1 | 16 | TRBD2 | CASSEAWAGGQETQYF | TGTGCCAGCAGTGAGGCATGGGCGGGGGGACAAGAGACCCAGTACTTC
. | TRBJ2-6 | TRBV6-2/TRBV6-3 | 17 | . | CASSYLDGISGANVLTF | TGTGCCAGCAGTTATTTGGACGGAATCTCTGGGGCCAACGTCCTGACTTTC
. | TRBJ1-1 | TRBV4-2 | 17 | . | CASSQDPTLDQNTEAFF | TGTGCCAGCAGCCAAGACCCAACTCTGGACCAGAACACTGAAGCTTTCTTT
. | TRBJ1-2 | TRBV30 | 12 | . | CAWSSANYGYTF | TGTGCCTGGAGTTCGGCCAACTATGGCTACACCTTC
. | TRBJ2-1 | TRBV5-1 | 16 | . | CASSLGRTGSYNEQFF | TGCGCCAGCAGCTTGGGTCGGACGGGGTCCTACAATGAGCAGTTCTTC
. | TRBJ2-6 | TRBV9 | 17 | . | CASSVRGALPGANVLTF | TGTGCCAGCAGCGTAAGGGGGGCGCTTCCTGGGGCCAACGTCCTGACTTTC
once | TRBJ1-5 | TRBV9 | 14 | . | CASSRTVGNQPQHF | TGTGCCAGCAGCAGGACGGTTGGCAATCAGCCCCAGCATTTT
. | TRBJ1-1 | TRBV5-1 | 13 | . | CASSVTQNTEAFF | TGCGCCAGCAGCGTGACACAGAACACTGAAGCTTTCTTT
. | TRBJ2-7 | TRBV3-1/TRBV3-2 | 14 | . | CASTRGTGPPGQYF | TGTGCCAGCACTAGAGGTACGGGACCGCCGGGGCAGTACTTC
. | TRBJ1-3 | TRBV2 | 14 | . | CASSSAGAGNTIYF | TGTGCCAGCAGTTCAGCGGGGGCTGGAAACACCATATATTTT
. | TRBJ2-7 | TRBV6-5 | 13 | . | CASCKSGTYEQYF | TGTGCCAGCTGCAAATCGGGGACCTACGAGCAGTACTTC
. | TRBJ1-6 | TRBV28 | 17 | . | CASSLLSSGLRDSPLHF | TGTGCCAGCAGTTTACTTTCCTCAGGGTTGAGGGATTCACCCCTCCACTTT
. | TRBJ1-6 | TRBV12-3/TRBV12-4 | 12 | . | CASSLARSPLHF | TGTGCCAGCAGTTTAGCTCGGTCACCCCTCCACTTT
. | TRBJ1-4 | TRBV7-2 | 14 | . | CASSSGTGNEKLFF | TGTGCCAGCAGCTCCGGGACGGGGAATGAAAAACTGTTTTTT
. | TRBJ1-2 | TRBV14 | 15 | . | CASSQVKGGNYGYTF | TGTGCCAGCAGCCAAGTAAAGGGAGGAAACTATGGCTACACCTTC
. | TRBJ2-7 | TRBV6-5 | 13 | . | CASNPLGGYEQYF | TGTGCCAGCAACCCCCTAGGAGGCTACGAGCAGTACTTC
. | TRBJ2-2 | TRBV28 | 13 | . | CASSSTNTGELFF | TGTGCCAGCAGTTCTACGAACACCGGGGAGCTGTTTTTT
few | TRBJ2-4 | TRBV27 | 13 | TRBD1 | CASRTGVGGIQYF | TGTGCCAGTCGGACAGGGGTAGGGGGCATTCAGTACTTC
. | TRBJ2-3 | TRBV5-1 | 15 | . | CASSTGPRDSDTQYF | TGCGCCAGCAGCACGGGACCCCGGGACTCAGATACGCAGTATTTT
. | TRBJ2-7 | TRBV6-6 | 14 | TRBD2 | CASGLAGGRNEQYF | TGTGCCAGCGGACTAGCGGGGGGGCGCAACGAGCAGTACTTC
once | TRBJ2-6 | TRBV6-2/TRBV6-3 | 16 | . | CASSYSGHSGANVLTF | TGTGCCAGCAGTTACTCAGGTCACTCTGGGGCCAACGTCCTGACTTTC
. | TRBJ1-5 | TRBV6-2/TRBV6-3 | 14 | . | CASSLSWGNQPQHF | TGTGCCAGCAGTTTATCTTGGGGCAATCAGCCCCAGCATTTT
. | TRBJ1-1 | TRBV7-8 | 16 | . | CASSPRAEVGSAEAFF | TGTGCCAGCAGCCCTCGGGCCGAAGTAGGGAGTGCTGAAGCTTTCTTT
. | TRBJ2-4 | TRBV5-4 | 15 | TRBD1 | CASSGDRGAKNIQYF | TGTGCCAGCAGCGGCGACAGGGGGGCCAAAAACATTCAGTACTTC
. | TRBJ2-2 | TRBV2 | 18 | . | CASSWDTVLGFGTGELFF | TGTGCCAGCAGCTGGGACACCGTCCTAGGGTTTGGCACCGGGGAGCTGTTTTTT
once | TRBJ2-1 | TRBV2 | 14 | . | CASGTSQVGNEQFF | TGTGCCAGCGGGACCTCCCAGGTGGGGAATGAGCAGTTCTTC
. | TRBJ1-2 | TRBV6-5 | 11 | . | CASSYSGPLTF | TGTGCCAGCAGTTACTCGGGACCGCTCACCTTC
. | TRBJ1-5 | TRBV6-2/TRBV6-3 | 14 | . | CASSYRGGNQPQHF | TGTGCCAGCAGTTACAGGGGGGGCAATCAGCCCCAGCATTTT
. | TRBJ1-5 | TRBV5-4 | 13 | . | CASSLGVNQPQHF | TGTGCCAGCAGCTTAGGGGTCAATCAGCCCCAGCATTTT
. | TRBJ1-1 | TRBV4-1 | 14 | . | CASSPGGTRAEAFF | TGCGCCAGCAGCCCGGGGGGGACTCGCGCGGAAGCTTTCTTT